The 11 T cell receptor beta chains below come from one sample, sequenced in a study of Ad26.COV2.S vaccination and SARS-CoV-2 variants. Sequencing used immunoSEQ multiplex PCR; TCRdb keeps in-frame clones, though not all of them. This sample yields roughly 300,000 clones, of which about 88% are seen a single time; 6.4% belongs to the top ten. Regarding treatment: some 20 received Ad26.COV2.S at low or high dose, single or two shots; about five received placebo; per-sample allocation not given. Sampling happened 63 days after the first vaccine or placebo injection. The material sequenced was peripheral blood, taken in a trial of Ad26.COV2.S vaccine versus placebo. The receptors stem from a person between 18 and 65 years old who received the Ad26.COV2.S COVID-19 vaccine or a placebo.

This clone turned up a few times. The chain is built from TRBV2 and TRBJ2-7; the D gene is possibly TRBD2 (6 bases). The CDR3 is 15 amino acids. Trimming took 1 base from V and 7 from J, leaving 17 bases between them. Germline CDR1 is SNHLY and CDR2 is FYNNEI. The CDR3 sequence is CASSEVTGSLWEQYF. CDR3 bases: TGTGCCAGCAGTGAAGTAACCGGGAGTCTCTGGGAGCAGTACTTC.

This chain connects TRBV9 to TRBJ1-4; no definite D call. Germline loops: CDR1 SGDLS, CDR2 YYNGEE. V was cut by 7 bases and J by 5 bases, with 12 bases left in between. CDR3 length equals 13 residues. The CDR3 loop reads CASSLEGNEKLFF. CDR3 nucleotides: TGTGCCAGCTCTCTCGAAGGCAATGAAAAACTGTTTTTT.

The CDR3 region has the DNA TGTGCCAGCAGCCATGGATTGAACACTGAAGCTTTCTTT. As protein: CASSHGLNTEAFF. V and J are TRBV7-9 and TRBJ1-1; D is unclear. Trimming pared 5 bases from V and 0 bases from J, leaving 7 bases between. CDR1 and CDR2 from the germline V gene are SEHNR and FQNEAQ (reference sequence). The CDR3 consists of 13 residues.

This chain connects TRBV7-9 to TRBJ1-1; the D is unclear. The CDR3 is made up of 14 amino acids. Per germline, CDR1 SEHNR and CDR2 FQNEAQ (reference sequence). V lost 1 base and J 10 bases, leaving 16 bases between the germline ends. The CDR3: CASSLDRGADRAFF. CDR3 nucleotides: TGTGCCAGCAGCTTAGACCGCGGCGCGGACCGAGCTTTCTTT.

The V call is TRBV11-2, the J call TRBJ2-2; perhaps TRBD2 as D (5 bases). CDR1 and CDR2 from the germline V gene are SGHAT and FQNNGV. The CDR3 sequence is 14 residues long. V lost 5 bases and J lost 8, with 15 bases in between. CDR3 in DNA: TGTGCCAGCAGCCCCGGCTGGACGGGGGGGGAGCTGTTTTTT. As protein: CASSPGWTGGELFF.

J is TRBJ2-3 and V is TRBV5-1; D call uncertain. Germline loops: CDR1 SGHRS, CDR2 YFSETQ. The CDR3 runs 13 residues. Trimming left V 1 base short and J 9 bases short, with 12 bases between. The chain's CDR3 is CASSLYGAGTQYF. The CDR3 region has the DNA TGCGCCAGCAGCTTGTATGGAGCTGGAACGCAGTATTTT.

The genes are TRBV6-6 and TRBJ2-2; 7 bases fit TRBD1. Germline lookup yields CDR1 MNHNY and CDR2 SVGAGI (reference sequence). The CDR3 is 14 residues long. J was trimmed by 7 bases and V by 10 bases; bases with no gene match: 12. Here the CDR3 reads CATLTTGTIGELFF. CDR3 DNA: TGTGCCACCCTAACGACAGGGACCATCGGGGAGCTGTTTTTT.

The gene calls are TRBV4-2 and TRBJ2-7; 9 nucleotides match TRBD2. Germline values: CDR1 LGHNA, CDR2 YNFKEQ. The CDR3 runs to 17 residues. V shed 1 base and J 2 bases; nucleotides not matched to a gene: 9. In DNA, the CDR3 is TGTGCCAGCAGCCAAGCCTCCGGCGGGGGGGTAGCCTACGAGCAGTACTTC. It specifies CASSQASGGGVAYEQYF.

The chain links TRBV27 to TRBJ2-2, with D unresolved. V was cut by 0 bases and J by 0 bases, with 11 bases left in between. CDR3 length equals 17 residues. The germline V gene has CDR1 MNHEY and CDR2 SMNVEV (reference sequence). CDR3 bases: TGTGCCAGCAGTTTATCCCCCGGACGTACGAACACCGGGGAGCTGTTTTTT. It yields the protein CASSLSPGRTNTGELFF.

The CDR3 DNA is TGTGCCAGCAGTTTTTGGGGGGAGCCCCAGCATTTT. Protein: CASSFWGEPQHF. V is TRBV12-3 or TRBV12-4 and J is TRBJ1-5; tentative D call: TRBD1 (5 bases). V lost 3 bases to trimming and J lost 8 bases, with 8 bases between them. The CDR3 loop spans 12 amino acids.

The gene calls are TRBV6-2 or TRBV6-3 and TRBJ2-1; either TRBD1 or TRBD2 may supply D (7 bases each). Germline V lookup: CDR1 MNHEY, CDR2 SVGEGT. The CDR3 covers 15 residues. V gave up 0 bases and J gave up 10 bases, with 16 bases separating them. The CDR3 DNA reads TGTGCCAGCAGTTACTCGGGAGGGAGGGGGCGAGAGCAGTTCTTC. Protein product: CASSYSGGRGREQFF.